The entry that follows covers one T cell receptor (beta chain) sequence. The clone's antigen remains unknown. Base-call qualities are not available, and no considerably larger clone is one nucleotide away. The sample comes from a study of identifying expanded T cells in peripheral blood (dated by TCRdb to the late 2010s). Broadly, across the study: Technical replicates were generated by sequencing separate aliquots of the same genomic DNA pool, and four replicates were compared pairwise.

There are 12 amino acids in the CDR3, from cysteine to phenylalanine inclusive. CDR3 DNA is the only sequence kept; it has 36 bases, read in frame from the first base. The junction carries 11 bases between V and J, which are trimmed by 1 base and 8 bases respectively. For CDR1 and CDR2, the germline V gene (reference sequence) lists GTSNPN and SVGIG. What the work shows at the level of the full study, not this receptor alone: Across all healthy donors, variance in clone template counts between approximately 2-week samples was found to increase significantly with total template count. It was expected by the authors that biological variance in healthy repertoires might increase further over much longer intervals, such as months to years. The binomial model flagged approximately 1.3 differentially abundant clones between technical replicates but 15 to 17 over around two weeks and roughly 19 over approximately four weeks. The beta-binomial model significantly reduced the number of clones called differentially abundant and the false-positive rate across all healthy-donor time intervals.

The immunoSEQ Assay, which uses bias-controlled multiplex PCR amplification of genomic DNA, was used to profile TCRbeta CDR3 regions. On the authors' methods: To quantify the absolute abundance of each unique TCRbeta CDR3 region, the sequences were collapsed and filtered. Two models were used to test differential abundance: a binomial model (Fisher-equivalent) and a beta-binomial model that adds time-dependent variance fitted from healthy donors. Clones with fewer than 5 combined templates were excluded, and clones with Benjamini-Hochberg FDR below 0.01 were called differentially abundant. The form v = (b*log(k)+a)^2 was used to model beta-binomial variance as a function of total template count across the two samples. Not all clones reach the TCRdb copy of this immuneACCESS table, which keeps in-frame sequences only. Checked studies attribute under half of the gap to unresolved V genes and leave the rest unexplained. Clonal size and the V and J genes are those of that table, whereas D and trimming came from the DNA. The sample yields some 78,000 clones; more than 75% were counted once. 15% to 20% of the sample comes from the top ten.

During the collection period, no infections or other immune events were recorded for the healthy donors. To calibrate time-dependent variance in a beta-binomial model of T-cell clone differential abundance, blood repertoires from healthy donors were used as a training cohort. The training cohort included 10 healthy donors, of whom 3 were female and 7 were male. Donor ages ranged from about 25 to 64 years, with an average of roughly 47 years. Whole blood was collected from each healthy donor at three time points spaced two weeks apart and obtained from a commercial supplier. Genomic DNA was extracted from unsorted whole blood for immunosequencing.

Source material: blood. The receptor was isolated from a person aged 18 to 70 in good health. The rearrangement joined TRBV30 to TRBJ1-2; no D segment can be confidently identified. The CDR3: CAWSGTRTGYTF. The DNA is TGTGCCTGGAGTGGAACACGCACGGGCTACACCTTC.